The present T cell receptor (beta chain) was sequenced within a study of T cell responses to AZD1222 COVID-19 vaccine. Measured with immunoSEQ multiplex PCR; TCRdb has only the in-frame clones, and not every one. The sample holds 130,000 to 150,000 clones, around nine tenths seen once. With respect to this clone: Its antigen is unknown.

V lost 5 bases and J lost 4; bases outside the gene matches: 10. CDR1 is SGHTA, CDR2 FQGNSA, per germline. The CDR3 has 16 amino acids. General study points: Just a handful of people given AZD1222 tested seropositive at baseline. Reportedly, nearly half of unique spike TCRs recognized epitopes outside B.1.351/B.1.1.7 mutations. Researchers report vaccine-associated CD4 TCRs spanning spike, with dominance at 160-218 and 743-854. The donor cohort was predominantly white British with a female majority, and clonal diversity may have been underestimated.

The receptor was derived from an adult in good health. The chain is built from TRBV7-2 and TRBJ1-5, with 8 bases matching TRBD1. The material was peripheral blood, obtained on day 0 of MenACWY control vaccination. DNA for the CDR3: TGTGCCAGCAGCCCCCGACCTAGACAGGGGAATCAGCCCCAGCATTTT. Translated, it gives CASSPRPRQGNQPQHF.